This T cell receptor beta chain was documented in a study of T cells expressing NK-cell markers. Study at large: It was sorted CD3+CD56-NKG2C+, CD3+CD56+NKG2C- and CD3+CD56+NKG2C+ T cells that provided the TCR beta repertoires. Findings of the study overall: 1.0-7.0% of CD8+ T cells in about six donors belonged to dominant NKG2C+ clonotypes. Researchers report these clonotypes also headed the CD3+CD56-NKG2C+ fraction in several donors.

Germline assignment: CDR1 SGHDN and CDR2 FVKESK. The CDR3 length is 15 residues. A note on this clonotype: The target antigen is unknown.

The authors generated TCR beta cDNA through 5'RACE template switching with UMIs. With the 5' RACE reads reprocessed, TCRdb shows one record per CDR3 protein and no DNA. The ten most abundant clones cover approximately 3.6% of a sample with about 550,000 distinct CDR3 sequences. This rearrangement joins TRBV14 to TRBJ2-1; TCRdb reports TRBD1, a call that lacks DNA to check it against. The sequencing sample was made of blood T cells: a sorted CD56 or NKG2C T cell subset, CD4+ or CD8+ T cells, or bulk PBMC T cells (not recorded which). The source is a man younger than 35 in good health. Here the CDR3 reads CASSQSFGMFNEQFF.